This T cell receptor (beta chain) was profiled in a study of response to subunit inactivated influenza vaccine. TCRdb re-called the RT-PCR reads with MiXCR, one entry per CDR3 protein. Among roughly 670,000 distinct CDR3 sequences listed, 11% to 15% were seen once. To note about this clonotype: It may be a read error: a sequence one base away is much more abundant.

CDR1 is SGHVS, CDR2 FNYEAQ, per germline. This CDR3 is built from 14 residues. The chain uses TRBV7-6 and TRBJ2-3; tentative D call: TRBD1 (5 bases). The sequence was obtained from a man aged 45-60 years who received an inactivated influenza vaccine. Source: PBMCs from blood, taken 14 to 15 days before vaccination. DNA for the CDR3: TGTTCCAGCAGCTTAGGAGCAGGGACAGATACGCAGTATTTT. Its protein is CSSSLGAGTDTQYF.